Here is one T cell receptor beta chain with its context. The data belong to a study of blood T cell repertoires in COVID-19. The overall study: Material from acute and convalescent COVID-19 was sourced from the United States, Italy and Spain. PBMCs, B-cell-depleted T cells, or T cells were the source of the cDNA or gDNA that made up the material.

V dropped 5 bases and J dropped 8; count of bases not matched to a gene: 11. The CDR3 has 15 amino acids. Germline V lookup: CDR1 LNHNV, CDR2 YYDKDF (reference sequence). Profiled with immunoSEQ multiplex PCR; TCRdb holds only in-frame clones, not every one. The sample has 140,000 or so clones; roughly 90% are singletons. The sample taken for sequencing was peripheral blood. This chain links TRBV15 with TRBJ2-1, with 8 bases identical to TRBD2. This clonotype originated in a woman in her fifties or sixties with acute or convalescent COVID-19. CDR3 amino acids: CATSWERERWYEQFF. The CDR3 DNA is TGTGCCACCAGCTGGGAGCGGGAGAGATGGTATGAGCAGTTCTTC.